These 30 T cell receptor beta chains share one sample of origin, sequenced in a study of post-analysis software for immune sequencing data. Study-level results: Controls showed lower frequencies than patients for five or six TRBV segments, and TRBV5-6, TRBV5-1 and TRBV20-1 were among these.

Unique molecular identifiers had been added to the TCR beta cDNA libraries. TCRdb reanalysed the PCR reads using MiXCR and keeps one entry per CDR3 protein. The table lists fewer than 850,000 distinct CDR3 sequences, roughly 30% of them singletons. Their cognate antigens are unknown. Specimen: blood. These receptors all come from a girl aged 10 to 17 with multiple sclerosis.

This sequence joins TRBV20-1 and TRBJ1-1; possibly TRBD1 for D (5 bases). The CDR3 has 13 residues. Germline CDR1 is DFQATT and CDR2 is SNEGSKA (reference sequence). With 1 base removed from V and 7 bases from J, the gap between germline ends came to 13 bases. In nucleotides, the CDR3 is TGCAGTGCTAGAGTATTTGGGGCCCGTGAAGCTTTCTTT. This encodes CSARVFGAREAFF.

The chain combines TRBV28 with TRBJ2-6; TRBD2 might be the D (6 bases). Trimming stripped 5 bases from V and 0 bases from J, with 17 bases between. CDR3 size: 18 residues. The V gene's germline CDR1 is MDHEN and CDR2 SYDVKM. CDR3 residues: CASSPDPGLISGANVLTF. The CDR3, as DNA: TGTGCCAGCAGTCCCGACCCGGGACTGATCTCTGGGGCCAACGTCCTGACTTTC.

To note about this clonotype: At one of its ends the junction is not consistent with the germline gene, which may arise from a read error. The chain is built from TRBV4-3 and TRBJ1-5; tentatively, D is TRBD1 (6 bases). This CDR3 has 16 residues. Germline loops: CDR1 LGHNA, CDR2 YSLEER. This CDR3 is CASSPRAGASNRPQHF. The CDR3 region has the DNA TGCGCCAGCAGCCCTAGGGCGGGGGCGAGCAATCGGCCCCAGCATTTT.

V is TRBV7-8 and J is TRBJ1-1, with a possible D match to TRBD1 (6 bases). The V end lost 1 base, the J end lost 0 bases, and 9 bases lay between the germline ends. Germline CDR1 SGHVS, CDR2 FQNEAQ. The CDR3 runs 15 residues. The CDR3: CASSLVWDMNTEAFF. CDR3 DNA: TGTGCCAGCAGCTTAGTTTGGGACATGAACACTGAAGCTTTCTTT.

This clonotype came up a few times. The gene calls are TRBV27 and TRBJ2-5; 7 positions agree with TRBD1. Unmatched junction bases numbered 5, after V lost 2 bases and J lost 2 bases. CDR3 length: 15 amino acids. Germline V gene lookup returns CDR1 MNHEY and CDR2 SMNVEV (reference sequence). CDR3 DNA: TGTGCCAGCAGTTTAGTGGGACAGCGGCAAGAGACCCAGTACTTC. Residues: CASSLVGQRQETQYF.

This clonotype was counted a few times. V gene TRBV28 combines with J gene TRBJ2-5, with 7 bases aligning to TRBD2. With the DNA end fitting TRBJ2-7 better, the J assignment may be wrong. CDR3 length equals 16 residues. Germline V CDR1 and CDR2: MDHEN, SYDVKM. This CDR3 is CATKEIWAGVVYEQYF. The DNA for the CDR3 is TGTGCCACCAAGGAAATCTGGGCGGGAGTGGTCTACGAGCAGTACTTC.

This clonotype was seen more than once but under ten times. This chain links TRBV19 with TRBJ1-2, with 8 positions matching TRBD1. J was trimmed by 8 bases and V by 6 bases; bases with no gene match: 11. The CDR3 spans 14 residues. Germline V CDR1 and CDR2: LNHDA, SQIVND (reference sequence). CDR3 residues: CASSGQGGLRGYTF. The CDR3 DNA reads TGTGCCAGTAGCGGACAGGGAGGACTGAGGGGCTACACCTTC.

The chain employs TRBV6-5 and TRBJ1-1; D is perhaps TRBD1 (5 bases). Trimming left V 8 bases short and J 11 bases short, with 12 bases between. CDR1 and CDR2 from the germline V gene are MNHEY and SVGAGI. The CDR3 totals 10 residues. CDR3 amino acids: CASFNRGAFF. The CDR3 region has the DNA TGTGCCAGCTTCAACCGGGGGGCTTTCTTT.

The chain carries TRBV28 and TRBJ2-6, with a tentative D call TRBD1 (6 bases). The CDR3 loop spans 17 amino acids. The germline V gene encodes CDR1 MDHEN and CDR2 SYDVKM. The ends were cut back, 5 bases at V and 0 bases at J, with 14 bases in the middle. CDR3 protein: CASSTRDIGSGANVLTF. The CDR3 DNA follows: TGTGCCAGCAGTACCCGGGACATTGGCTCTGGGGCCAACGTCCTGACTTTC.

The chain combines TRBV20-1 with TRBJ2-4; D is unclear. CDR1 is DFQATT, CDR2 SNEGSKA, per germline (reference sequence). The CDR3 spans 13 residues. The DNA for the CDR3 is TGCAGCCAATCTAGTCTAGCCAAAAACATTCAGTACTTC. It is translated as CSQSSLAKNIQYF.

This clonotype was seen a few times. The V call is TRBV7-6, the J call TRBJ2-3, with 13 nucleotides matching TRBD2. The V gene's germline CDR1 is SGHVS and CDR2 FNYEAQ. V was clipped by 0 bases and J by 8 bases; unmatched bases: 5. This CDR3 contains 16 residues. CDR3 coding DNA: TGTGCCAGCAGCTTAGCTGGGACTAGCGGGGCCCCTACGCAGTATTTT. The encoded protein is CASSLAGTSGAPTQYF.

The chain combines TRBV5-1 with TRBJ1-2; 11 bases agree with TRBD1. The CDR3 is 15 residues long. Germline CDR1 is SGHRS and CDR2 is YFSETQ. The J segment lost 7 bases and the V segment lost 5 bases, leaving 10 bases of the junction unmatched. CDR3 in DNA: TGCGCCAGCAGAATCGGACAGGGGGCCTTCCTTGGCTACACCTTC. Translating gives CASRIGQGAFLGYTF.

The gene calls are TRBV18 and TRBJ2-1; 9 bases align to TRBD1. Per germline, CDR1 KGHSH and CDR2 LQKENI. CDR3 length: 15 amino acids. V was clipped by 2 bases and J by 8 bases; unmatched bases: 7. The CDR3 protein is CASSPEGQGFDEQFF. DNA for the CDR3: TGTGCCAGCTCACCAGAGGGACAGGGTTTCGATGAGCAGTTCTTC.

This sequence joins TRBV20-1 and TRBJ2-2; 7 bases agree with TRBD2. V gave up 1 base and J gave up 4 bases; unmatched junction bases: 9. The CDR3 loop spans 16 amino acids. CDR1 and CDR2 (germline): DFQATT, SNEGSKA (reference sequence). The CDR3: CSARAARGLPTGELFF. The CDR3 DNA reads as TGCAGTGCTAGAGCCGCCCGGGGACTACCCACCGGGGAGCTGTTTTTT.

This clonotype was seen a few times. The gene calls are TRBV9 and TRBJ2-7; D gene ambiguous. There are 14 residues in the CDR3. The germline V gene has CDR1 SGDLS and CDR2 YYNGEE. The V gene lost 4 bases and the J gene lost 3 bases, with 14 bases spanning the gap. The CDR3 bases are TGTGCCAGCAGCCCCTTGGAATCGAACTACGAGCAGTACTTC. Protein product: CASSPLESNYEQYF.

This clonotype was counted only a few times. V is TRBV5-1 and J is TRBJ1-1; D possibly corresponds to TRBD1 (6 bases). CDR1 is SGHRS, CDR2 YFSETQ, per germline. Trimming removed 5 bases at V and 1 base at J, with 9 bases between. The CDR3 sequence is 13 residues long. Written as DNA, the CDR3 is TGCGCCAGCAGAGCGGACAGGAACACTGAAGCTTTCTTT. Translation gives CASRADRNTEAFF. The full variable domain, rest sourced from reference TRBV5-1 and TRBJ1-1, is KAGVTQTPRYLIKTRGQQVTLSCSPISGHRSVSWYQQTPGQGLQFLFEYFSETQRNKGNFPGRFSGRQFSNSRSEMNVSTLELGDSALYLCASRADRNTEAFFGQGTRLTVV.

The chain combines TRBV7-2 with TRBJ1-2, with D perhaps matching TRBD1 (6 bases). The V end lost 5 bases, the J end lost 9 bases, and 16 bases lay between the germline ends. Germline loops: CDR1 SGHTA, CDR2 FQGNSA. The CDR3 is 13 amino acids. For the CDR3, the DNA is TGTGCCAGCAGCCCTGACAGGCGGTCAAGCTACACCTTC. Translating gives CASSPDRRSSYTF.

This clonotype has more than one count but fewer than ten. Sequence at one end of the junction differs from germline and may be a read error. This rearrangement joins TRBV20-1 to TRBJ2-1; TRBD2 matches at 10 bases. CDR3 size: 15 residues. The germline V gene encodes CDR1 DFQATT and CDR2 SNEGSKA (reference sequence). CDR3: CSASGFGLADNGQFF. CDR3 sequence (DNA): TGCAGTGCTAGCGGTTTCGGACTAGCGGACAATGGGCAGTTCTTC.

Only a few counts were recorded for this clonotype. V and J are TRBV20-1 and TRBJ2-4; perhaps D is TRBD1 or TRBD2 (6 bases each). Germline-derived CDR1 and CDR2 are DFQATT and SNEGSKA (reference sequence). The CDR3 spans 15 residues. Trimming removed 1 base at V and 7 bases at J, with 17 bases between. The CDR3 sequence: CSARGGAEGGNIQYF. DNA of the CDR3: TGCAGTGCTAGAGGGGGAGCGGAGGGGGGCAACATTCAGTACTTC.

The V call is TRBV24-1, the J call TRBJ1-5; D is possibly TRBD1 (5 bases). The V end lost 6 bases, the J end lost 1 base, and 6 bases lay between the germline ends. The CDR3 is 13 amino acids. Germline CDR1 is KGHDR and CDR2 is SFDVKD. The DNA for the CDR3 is TGTGCCACCAGTCAGGGAAGCAATCAGCCCCAGCATTTT. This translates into CATSQGSNQPQHF.

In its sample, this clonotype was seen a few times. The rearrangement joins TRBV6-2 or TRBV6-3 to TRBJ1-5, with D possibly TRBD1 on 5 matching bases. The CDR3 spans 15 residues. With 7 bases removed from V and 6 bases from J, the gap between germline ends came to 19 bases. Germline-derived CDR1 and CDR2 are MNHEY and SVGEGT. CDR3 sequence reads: CASTPSWDVSQPQHF. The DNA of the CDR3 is TGTGCCAGCACCCCCTCATGGGACGTCTCTCAGCCCCAGCATTTT.

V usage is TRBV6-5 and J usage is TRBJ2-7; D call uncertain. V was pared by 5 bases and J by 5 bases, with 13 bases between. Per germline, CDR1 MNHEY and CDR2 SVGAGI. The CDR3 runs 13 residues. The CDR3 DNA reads TGTGCCAGCAGTCGCGGAACCTCGCACGAGCAGTACTTC. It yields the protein CASSRGTSHEQYF.

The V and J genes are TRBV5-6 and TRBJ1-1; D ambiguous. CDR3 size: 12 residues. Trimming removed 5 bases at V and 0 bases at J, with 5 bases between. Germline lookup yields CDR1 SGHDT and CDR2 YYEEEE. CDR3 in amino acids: CASSIMNTEAFF. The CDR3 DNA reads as TGTGCCAGCAGTATAATGAACACTGAAGCTTTCTTT. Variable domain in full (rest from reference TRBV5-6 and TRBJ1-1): DAGVTQSPTHLIKTRGQQVTLRCSPKSGHDTVSWYQQALGQGPQFIFQYYEEEERQRGNFPDRFSGHQFPNYSSELNVNALLLGDSALYLCASSIMNTEAFFGQGTRLTVV.

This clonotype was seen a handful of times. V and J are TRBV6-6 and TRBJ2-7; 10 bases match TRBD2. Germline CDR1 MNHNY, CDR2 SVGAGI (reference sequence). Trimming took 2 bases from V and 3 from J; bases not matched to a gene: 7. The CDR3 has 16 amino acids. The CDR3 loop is CASSYGSLAGVYEQYF. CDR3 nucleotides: TGTGCCAGCAGTTACGGTTCCCTAGCGGGAGTCTACGAGCAGTACTTC.

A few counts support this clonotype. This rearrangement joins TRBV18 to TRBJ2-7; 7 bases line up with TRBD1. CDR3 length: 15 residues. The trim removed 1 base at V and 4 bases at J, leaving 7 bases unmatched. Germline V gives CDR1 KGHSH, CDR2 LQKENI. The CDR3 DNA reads TGTGCCAGCTCACCACAAACAGGGGCTTGGTACGAGCAGTACTTC. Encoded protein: CASSPQTGAWYEQYF.

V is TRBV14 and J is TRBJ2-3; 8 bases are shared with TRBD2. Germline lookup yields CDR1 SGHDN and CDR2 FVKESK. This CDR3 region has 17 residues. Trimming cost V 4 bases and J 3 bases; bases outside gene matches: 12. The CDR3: CASSLQTAGGLTDTQYF. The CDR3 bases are TGTGCCAGCAGCCTTCAAACCGCGGGGGGACTAACAGATACGCAGTATTTT.

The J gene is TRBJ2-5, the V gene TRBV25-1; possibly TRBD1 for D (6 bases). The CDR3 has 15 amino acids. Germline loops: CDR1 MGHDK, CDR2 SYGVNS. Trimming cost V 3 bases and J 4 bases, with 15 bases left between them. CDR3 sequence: CASSDSGASSETQYF. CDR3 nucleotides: TGTGCCAGCAGTGACTCAGGGGCTAGCTCAGAGACCCAGTACTTC. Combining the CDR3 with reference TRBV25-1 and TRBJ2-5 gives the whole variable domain EADIYQTPRYLVIGTGKKITLECSQTMGHDKMYWYQQDPGMELHLIHYSYGVNSTEKGDLSSESTVSRIRTEHFPLTLESARPSHTSQYLCASSDSGASSETQYFGPGTRLLVL.

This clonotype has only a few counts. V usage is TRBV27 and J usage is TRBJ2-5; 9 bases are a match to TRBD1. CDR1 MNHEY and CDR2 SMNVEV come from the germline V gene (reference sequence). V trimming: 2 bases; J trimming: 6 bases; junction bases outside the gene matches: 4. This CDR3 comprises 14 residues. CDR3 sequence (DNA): TGTGCCAGCAGTTTAGGACAGGGGCTGCAGACCCAGTACTTC. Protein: CASSLGQGLQTQYF.

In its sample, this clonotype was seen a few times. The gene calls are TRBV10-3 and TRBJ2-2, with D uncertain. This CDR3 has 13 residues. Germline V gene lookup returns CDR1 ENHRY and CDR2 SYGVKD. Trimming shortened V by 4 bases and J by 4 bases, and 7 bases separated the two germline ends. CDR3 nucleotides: TGTGCCATCAGTGGTGGGCTCACCGGGGAGCTGTTTTTT. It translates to CAISGGLTGELFF.

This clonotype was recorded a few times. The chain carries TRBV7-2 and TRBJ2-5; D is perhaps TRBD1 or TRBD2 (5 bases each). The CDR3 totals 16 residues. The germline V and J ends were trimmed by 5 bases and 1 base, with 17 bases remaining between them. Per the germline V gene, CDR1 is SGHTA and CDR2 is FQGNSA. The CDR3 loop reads CASSPEGMGTQETQYF. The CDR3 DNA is TGTGCCAGCAGCCCAGAGGGCATGGGGACCCAAGAGACCCAGTACTTC. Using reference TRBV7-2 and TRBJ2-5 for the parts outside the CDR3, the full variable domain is GAGVSQSPSNKVTEKGKDVELRCDPISGHTALYWYRQSLGQGLEFLIYFQGNSAPDKSGLPSDRFSAERTGGSVSTLTIQRTQQEDSAVYLCASSPEGMGTQETQYFGPGTRLLVL.